These 31 T cell receptor beta chains were all obtained from the same sample, sequenced in a study of regulatory T cells in long-lasting Graves disease. Building the TCR beta libraries relied on iRepertoire HTBI primers, and CDR3 regions underwent Arm-PCR. TCRdb itself ran the multiplex PCR reads through MiXCR, one entry per CDR3 protein. The table shows 300,000 to 450,000 distinct CDR3 sequences, with around 15% occurring only once. Time point noted: newly diagnosed GD, antithyroid drugs for less than 3 months. RNA isolated from PBMCs was used to make the TCR library. The sequencing used peripheral blood mononuclear cells (PBMCs), collected at new diagnosis, from a patient treated with antithyroid drugs. The receptors here all came from a female donor with Graves disease.

This clonotype was seen ten or more times. The V call is TRBV3-1, the J call TRBJ1-5; unclear D gene. V was cut by 0 bases and J by 6 bases, with 6 bases left in between. The CDR3 runs to 13 residues. In germline, CDR1 is LGHDT, CDR2 YNNKEL (reference sequence). CDR3 in DNA: TGTGCCAGCAGCCAAGATCTTGCTCAGCCCCAGCATTTT. This codes for CASSQDLAQPQHF. The variable domain in full, completed from reference TRBV3-1 and TRBJ1-5, reads DTAVSQTPKYLVTQMGNDKSIKCEQNLGHDTMYWYKQDSKKFLKIMFSYNNKELIINETVPNRFSPKSPDKAHLNLHINSLELGDSAVYFCASSQDLAQPQHFGDGTRLSIL.

The chain's CDR3 is CASRDGQGNSPLHF. DNA for the CDR3: TGTGCCAGTCGAGACGGACAGGGGAATTCACCCCTCCACTTT. The chain recombines TRBV19 with TRBJ1-6, with 9 bases matching TRBD1. V lost 8 bases to trimming and J lost 7 bases; unmatched junction nucleotides: 6. In germline, CDR1 is LNHDA, CDR2 SQIVND (reference sequence). The CDR3 covers 14 residues.

The sample holds a few counts of this clonotype. The rearrangement uses TRBV6-1 and TRBJ2-1; D may be TRBD1 (5 bases). Germline CDR1 reads MNHNS; CDR2 reads SASEGT. Trimming cost V 8 bases and J 4 bases, with 12 bases left between them. The CDR3 is made up of 13 amino acids. CDR3 sequence: CASGASDYNEQFF. CDR3 bases: TGTGCCAGCGGGGCCTCGGATTACAATGAGCAGTTCTTC.

In its sample, this clonotype was seen many times. V is TRBV7-2 and J is TRBJ1-2, with 11 nucleotides matching TRBD1. This CDR3 is 17 amino acids long. J lost 0 bases, V lost 4 bases, and 7 bases had no gene match. Per germline, CDR1 SGHTA and CDR2 FQGNSA. The DNA for the CDR3 is TGTGCCAGCAGCTCGGCGGACAGGGGGCTGTCTAACTATGGCTACACCTTC. It codes for CASSSADRGLSNYGYTF.

In this sample, this clonotype turned up many times. This sequence joins TRBV6-2 or TRBV6-3 and TRBJ1-5; maybe TRBD1 (5 bases). The V gene's germline CDR1 is MNHEY and CDR2 SVGEGT. The CDR3 spans 13 residues. V lost 2 bases, J lost 6 bases, and 8 bases lay in between. The CDR3 DNA follows: TGTGCCAGCAGTTACCCGGGGGTTCAGCCCCAGCATTTT. It specifies CASSYPGVQPQHF.

This clonotype appeared a single time. V usage is TRBV12-3 or TRBV12-4 and J usage is TRBJ1-2, with D maybe TRBD1 (6 bases). CDR3 length: 15 amino acids. Trimming removed 6 bases at V and 0 bases at J, with 14 bases between. The CDR3 sequence is CASRPGQPSNYGYTF. CDR3 bases: TGTGCCAGCAGACCGGGACAACCATCTAACTATGGCTACACCTTC.

This clonotype was counted ten times or more. V usage is TRBV30 and J usage is TRBJ2-7; 7 nucleotides match TRBD1. The CDR3 runs to 13 residues. The germline gives CDR1 GTSNPN, CDR2 SVGIG (reference sequence). Germline trimming cut 3 bases from V and 5 bases from J; bases unmatched to any gene: 7. The CDR3 reads CAWSVGTVDEQYF. The DNA of the CDR3 is TGTGCCTGGAGCGTCGGGACAGTGGACGAGCAGTACTTC.

The CDR3 sequence is CASSYSGRGGYEQYF. The CDR3 DNA is TGTGCCAGCAGTTACTCTGGGAGGGGCGGCTACGAGCAGTACTTC. The rearrangement joins TRBV6-5 to TRBJ2-7, with 7 nucleotides matching TRBD2. V dropped 0 bases and J dropped 3; count of bases not matched to a gene: 5. The germline CDR1 and CDR2 sequences are MNHEY and SVGAGI. CDR3 length equals 15 residues.

V and J are TRBV10-2 and TRBJ2-1; possible D gene TRBD2, 5 bases. CDR1 and CDR2 from the germline V gene are WSHSY and SAAADI. The CDR3 totals 19 residues. Trimming took 5 bases from V and 3 from J, leaving 26 bases between them. CDR3 sequence: CASSSNSWYSTTGYNEQFF. The CDR3 region has the DNA TGCGCCAGCAGTTCTAATAGTTGGTACTCGACTACCGGCTACAATGAGCAGTTCTTC.

This clonotype was observed many times. This rearrangement joins TRBV4-2 to TRBJ2-7; 11 nucleotides match TRBD2. The CDR3 loop spans 15 amino acids. Germline CDR1 LGHNA, CDR2 YNFKEQ. Trimming took 3 bases from V and 3 from J; bases not matched to a gene: 4. This CDR3 reads CASSHRLAGNYEQYF. CDR3 nucleotide sequence: TGTGCCAGCAGCCATAGACTAGCGGGAAACTACGAGCAGTACTTC.

This clonotype occurred many times. DNA of the CDR3: TGTGCCAGCAGCCATGGACCGCGTGGGGCTTTCTTT. Translated: CASSHGPRGAFF. The gene calls are TRBV12-3 or TRBV12-4 and TRBJ1-1, with unresolved D. With 6 bases removed from V and 11 bases from J, the gap between germline ends came to 16 bases. The CDR3 covers 12 residues.

At least ten counts were recorded for this clonotype. The chain uses TRBV3-1 and TRBJ2-5; D remains ambiguous. V lost 1 base to trimming and J lost 5 bases, with 14 bases between them. The CDR3 loop spans 15 amino acids. CDR1 and CDR2 from the germline V gene are LGHDT and YNNKEL (reference sequence). The CDR3 is CASSQGLLGGETQYF. The CDR3 region has the DNA TGTGCCAGCAGCCAAGGTCTTCTGGGTGGGGAGACCCAGTACTTC.

This clonotype appeared a few times. This chain joins TRBV7-9 and TRBJ1-1, with D unresolved. The CDR3 loop spans 15 amino acids. From germline, CDR1 is SEHNR and CDR2 FQNEAQ (reference sequence). Trimming took off 4 bases at V and 0 bases at J, with 12 bases between the two ends. CDR3 amino acids: CASSSPQEMNTEAFF. The DNA for the CDR3 is TGTGCCAGCAGCTCCCCTCAAGAAATGAACACTGAAGCTTTCTTT.

Many counts were recorded for this clonotype. CDR3 DNA: TGTGCCAGCAGTGAATCTCTGCCCGGGACTAGCGGGAGCCTCAGTGAGCAGTTCTTC. This codes for CASSESLPGTSGSLSEQFF. This chain uses TRBV6-2 or TRBV6-3 with TRBJ2-1, with TRBD2 matching over 14 bases. The length of the CDR3 is 19 residues. J gave up 9 bases and V 5 bases, and 18 bases lay outside the gene matches. The germline V gene has CDR1 MNHEY and CDR2 SVGEGT.

In its sample, this clonotype was seen a few times. This chain links TRBV25-1 with TRBJ2-7; possibly TRBD1 for D (6 bases). The CDR3 contains 14 residues. Germline V gives CDR1 MGHDK, CDR2 SYGVNS. Trimming took off 4 bases at V and 2 bases at J, with 12 bases between the two ends. This chain's CDR3 is CASSGWTAAYEQYF. The DNA for the CDR3 is TGTGCCAGCAGTGGATGGACAGCCGCCTACGAGCAGTACTTC.

This clonotype has at least ten counts. This CDR3 reads CASSQDQDAETQYF. The CDR3 DNA is TGCGCCAGCAGCCAAGATCAAGACGCGGAGACCCAGTACTTC. The rearrangement uses TRBV4-3 and TRBJ2-5; D ambiguous. Germline lookup yields CDR1 LGHNA and CDR2 YSLEER. This CDR3 contains 14 residues. Trimming removed 0 bases at V and 5 bases at J, with 10 bases between.

With respect to this clonotype: A single base separates this from a much larger clone, so it may be a read error. V is TRBV6-2 or TRBV6-3 and J is TRBJ2-3, with TRBD2 matching over 10 bases. This CDR3 contains 16 residues. Trimming at V came to 11 bases and at J to 6 bases, leaving 17 bases not matched to a gene. The germline V gene encodes CDR1 MNHEY and CDR2 SVGEGT. For the CDR3, the DNA is TGTGCCGGCAACCGCGGGCTAGCGGGGGCTTCGGATACGCAGTATTTT. Protein sequence: CAGNRGLAGASDTQYF.

This clonotype showed up many times. This chain links TRBV10-3 with TRBJ1-5, with D possibly TRBD1 on 6 matching bases. CDR1 ENHRY and CDR2 SYGVKD come from the germline V gene. Trimming stripped 3 bases from V and 7 bases from J, with 10 bases between. The CDR3 runs 13 residues. The CDR3 DNA reads as TGTGCCATCAGTGAAGGGGGGCGCCAGCCCCAGCATTTT. This encodes CAISEGGRQPQHF.

The chain uses TRBV9 and TRBJ1-6; D remains ambiguous. Per the germline V gene, CDR1 is SGDLS and CDR2 is YYNGEE. The CDR3 is 16 amino acids. Trimming removed 3 bases from V and 9 bases from J, with 19 bases in between. CDR3 sequence reads: CASSAQTGLSGSPLHF. CDR3 DNA: TGTGCCAGCAGCGCGCAGACGGGATTATCGGGTTCACCCCTCCACTTT. The whole variable domain, remainder taken from reference TRBV9 and TRBJ1-6, is DSGVTQTPKHLITATGQRVTLRCSPRSGDLSVYWYQQSLDQGLQFLIQYYNGEERAKGNILERFSAQQFPDLHSELNLSSLELGDSALYFCASSAQTGLSGSPLHFGNGTRLTVT.

This clonotype was observed many times. This chain connects TRBV20-1 to TRBJ1-6; D gene unclear. The CDR3 runs 13 residues. V was shortened by 0 bases and J by 9 bases, with 9 bases between the two germline ends. Germline-derived CDR1 and CDR2 are DFQATT and SNEGSKA (reference sequence). The CDR3 nucleotides are TGCAGTGCTAGAGATCGGGAAGTTTCACCCCTCCACTTT. Its translation: CSARDREVSPLHF.

This clonotype was counted a few times. The V gene is TRBV19, the J gene TRBJ2-3; D not certain. The V gene lost 3 bases and the J gene lost 3 bases, with 16 bases spanning the gap. Per the germline V gene, CDR1 is LNHDA and CDR2 is SQIVND (reference sequence). The CDR3 is 16 residues long. CDR3 coding DNA: TGTGCCAGTAGTATGCCGTCCGGGCGTCTGACAGATACGCAGTATTTT. This sequence encodes CASSMPSGRLTDTQYF.

The V and J genes are TRBV11-2 and TRBJ1-2; 7 nucleotides align to TRBD1. Germline values: CDR1 SGHAT, CDR2 FQNNGV. CDR3 length equals 15 residues. J gave up 0 bases and V 3 bases, and 4 bases lay outside the gene matches. In nucleotides, the CDR3 is TGTGCCAGCAGCTTCCAGGGGGGAGCTAACTATGGCTACACCTTC. Its translation: CASSFQGGANYGYTF.

This clonotype was observed many times. CDR3 protein: CASSLPTGDEQYF. In nucleotides, the CDR3 is TGTGCCAGCAGCTTACCGACAGGGGACGAGCAGTACTTC. The J gene is TRBJ2-7, the V gene TRBV11-2, with TRBD1 matching over 8 bases. The CDR3 runs to 13 residues. V lost 2 bases to trimming and J lost 5 bases; unmatched junction nucleotides: 2. The V gene's germline CDR1 is SGHAT and CDR2 FQNNGV.

This clonotype was seen many times. Sequence at one end of the junction differs from germline and may be a read error. This chain joins TRBV5-1 and TRBJ1-1; D remains unclear. The CDR3 is 15 residues long. Germline CDR1 and CDR2: SGHRS and YFSETQ. The CDR3 region is CASSLSSQRNTEAFF. As DNA, the CDR3 is TGTGCCAGCAGCTTGTCGTCACAGAGGAACACTGAAGCTTTCTTT.

This clonotype was counted at least ten times. The rearrangement links TRBV27 to TRBJ2-2, with 10 positions matching TRBD1. Germline values: CDR1 MNHEY, CDR2 SMNVEV (reference sequence). This CDR3 comprises 15 residues. With 0 bases clipped from V and 5 bases from J, the junction kept 0 bases outside the gene matches. In nucleotides, the CDR3 is TGTGCCAGCAGTTTATCGGGACAGGGGACCGGGGAGCTGTTTTTT. Residues: CASSLSGQGTGELFF.

This clonotype was observed a few times. The chain combines TRBV5-1 with TRBJ1-2; D is unresolved. Germline V gene lookup returns CDR1 SGHRS and CDR2 YFSETQ. V lost 6 bases, J lost 0 bases, and 15 bases lay in between. The CDR3 sequence is 15 residues long. The CDR3 DNA sequence: TGCGCCAGCAAAATCCGGGCAGAGGCTAACTATGGCTACACCTTC. Translated: CASKIRAEANYGYTF.

This clonotype has ten or more counts. The chain links TRBV15 to TRBJ1-6, with D maybe TRBD1 (5 bases). CDR3 length: 15 residues. Germline V gives CDR1 LNHNV, CDR2 YYDKDF (reference sequence). Trimming left V 1 base short and J 8 bases short, with 12 bases between. CDR3 coding DNA: TGTGCCACCAGCAGAGTCGCAGGGTCACATTCACCCCTCCACTTT. It translates to CATSRVAGSHSPLHF.

This clonotype was observed a few times. One junction end disagrees with the germline gene, perhaps due to a read error. The rearrangement joins TRBV5-1 to TRBJ1-1, with D possibly being TRBD1 (6 bases). The CDR3 runs to 15 residues. The V gene's germline CDR1 is SGHRS and CDR2 YFSETQ. The DNA of the CDR3 is TGCGCCAGCAGTCATTTTGGGGGCTCCAACACTGGAGCTTTCTTT. This translates into CASSHFGGSNTGAFF. Looking up the rest from reference TRBV5-1 and TRBJ1-1 gives the full variable domain: KAGVTQTPRYLIKTRGQQVTLSCSPISGHRSVSWYQQTPGQGLQFLFEYFSETQRNKGNFPGRFSGRQFSNSRSEMNVSTLELGDSALYLCASSHFGGSNTGAFFGQGTRLTVV.

This clonotype came up a few times. The gene calls are TRBV20-1 and TRBJ1-5; 7 bases agree with TRBD1. The V and J ends lost 5 bases and 7 bases, in that order; junction bases with no gene match: 17. The CDR3 is 16 residues long. Germline lookup yields CDR1 DFQATT and CDR2 SNEGSKA (reference sequence). Here the CDR3 DNA reads TGCAGTGCTCGACTTACAAATAACAGGGGCAGGCAGCCCCAGCATTTT. Translating gives CSARLTNNRGRQPQHF.

This clonotype was observed a handful of times. V and J are TRBV12-3 or TRBV12-4 and TRBJ2-1, with D possibly matching TRBD1 (5 bases). Trimming removed 0 bases at V and 8 bases at J, with 8 bases between. This CDR3 has 13 amino acids. This chain's CDR3 is CASSLALTDEQFF. Here the CDR3 DNA reads TGTGCCAGCAGTTTAGCCTTGACAGATGAGCAGTTCTTC.

This clonotype was detected only a few times. The rearrangement joins TRBV27 to TRBJ2-2; tentative D call: TRBD2 (5 bases). CDR1 is MNHEY and CDR2 is SMNVEV in the germline V gene (reference sequence). V was trimmed by 5 bases and J by 2 bases, leaving 12 bases between them. The CDR3 length is 15 residues. CDR3 residues: CASSPDWSNTGELFF. DNA for the CDR3: TGTGCCAGCAGTCCGGACTGGTCAAACACCGGGGAGCTGTTTTTT.